Presented here are 16 T cell receptor beta chains from one specimen sequenced in a study of cytomegalovirus exposure and HLA in healthy donors. PCR employed 60 Vbeta and 13 Jbeta primers. Some clones are missing from TCRdb's copy, which holds only in-frame ones; the method was immunoSEQ multiplex PCR. The sample has 150,000 to 200,000 clones, about 80% seen once. Sequencing input: PBMCs. These receptors came from a woman aged 40 to 50 in good health and CMV-seronegative.

V usage is TRBV5-4 and J usage is TRBJ2-1, with a tentative D call TRBD1 (5 bases). Trimming pared 6 bases from V and 1 base from J, leaving 17 bases between. The CDR3 is made up of 16 amino acids. Germline CDR1 reads SGHNT; CDR2 reads YYREEE (reference sequence). This CDR3 reads CASTTSRGLSYNEQFF. The CDR3 DNA reads TGTGCCAGCACCACAAGTAGGGGCCTATCCTACAATGAGCAGTTCTTC.

The CDR3 coding sequence is TGTGCCGGGGAGACAGGGGGCGCCGAATCACCCCTCCACTTT. Its protein is CAGETGGAESPLHF. The J gene is TRBJ1-6, the V gene TRBV6-1; 10 nucleotides agree with TRBD1. Germline-derived CDR1 and CDR2 are MNHNS and SASEGT. V shed 11 bases, J shed 10 bases, and the junction held 11 bases outside the gene matches. This CDR3 has 14 amino acids.

The chain links TRBV10-3 to TRBJ2-1; no definite D call. With 0 bases removed from V and 4 bases from J, the gap between germline ends came to 7 bases. The germline V gene encodes CDR1 ENHRY and CDR2 SYGVKD. The CDR3 is 14 residues long. CDR3 sequence reads: CAISESRQYNEQFF. In nucleotides, the CDR3 is TGTGCCATCAGTGAGTCGAGGCAGTACAATGAGCAGTTCTTC.

This clone was detected a few times. The chain links TRBV5-4 to TRBJ1-3; TRBD1 agrees at 7 bases. The trim removed 4 bases at V and 3 bases at J, leaving 4 bases unmatched. The germline V gene has CDR1 SGHNT and CDR2 YYREEE (reference sequence). The CDR3 totals 14 residues. The chain's CDR3 is CASSQDRVGNTIYF. In DNA, the CDR3 is TGTGCCAGCAGCCAAGACAGGGTTGGAAACACCATATATTTT.

This clone was counted a single time. This chain's CDR3 is CASSYGETQYF. As DNA, the CDR3 is TGTGCCAGCAGTTACGGAGAGACCCAGTACTTC. The chain links TRBV6-1 to TRBJ2-5, with D unresolved. Germline V gene data show CDR1 as MNHNS and CDR2 as SASEGT. Trimming stripped 5 bases from V and 4 bases from J, with 5 bases between. This CDR3 has 11 residues.

The genes are TRBV9 and TRBJ2-5, with 10 nucleotides matching TRBD2. Trimming at V came to 1 base and at J to 4 bases, leaving 4 bases not matched to a gene. The CDR3 has 15 amino acids. Germline loops: CDR1 SGDLS, CDR2 YYNGEE. The CDR3, as DNA: TGTGCCAGCAGCGTATCGAGCGGGAGGGGAGAGACCCAGTACTTC. Its translation is CASSVSSGRGETQYF.

This chain uses TRBV7-8 with TRBJ2-3, with TRBD1 matching over 8 bases. The CDR3 is 16 residues long. The germline V gene encodes CDR1 SGHVS and CDR2 FQNEAQ. V was clipped by 7 bases and J by 0 bases; unmatched bases: 9. Written as DNA, the CDR3 is TGTGCCAGCACCCACTACAGGGGGTTGAGCACAGATACGCAGTATTTT. Amino acid sequence: CASTHYRGLSTDTQYF.

The V and J genes are TRBV9 and TRBJ1-2; tentatively, D is TRBD1 (5 bases). CDR3 size: 14 residues. The germline V gene has CDR1 SGDLS and CDR2 YYNGEE. V was pared by 4 bases and J by 4 bases, with 14 bases between. The CDR3 reads CASSRSTESYGYTF. The CDR3 nucleotides are TGTGCCAGCAGCCGATCGACAGAGTCCTATGGCTACACCTTC.

The J gene is TRBJ2-2, the V gene TRBV29-1; 8 positions match TRBD1. Germline lookup yields CDR1 SQVTM and CDR2 ANQGSEA. The J segment lost 1 base and the V segment lost 5 bases, leaving 3 bases of the junction unmatched. The CDR3 totals 14 residues. This CDR3 is CSVPGTGNTGELFF. The CDR3 nucleotides are TGCAGCGTTCCCGGGACAGGGAACACCGGGGAGCTGTTTTTT.

The count of this clone is one. The gene calls are TRBV10-3 and TRBJ1-1; TRBD1 aligns across 8 bases. Germline V gene data show CDR1 as ENHRY and CDR2 as SYGVKD. The CDR3 has 16 residues. The trim removed 2 bases at V and 0 bases at J, leaving 5 bases unmatched. For the CDR3, the DNA is TGTGCCATCAGTGAGCAGAAGACAGGGGTGAACACTGAAGCTTTCTTT. This encodes CAISEQKTGVNTEAFF.

The chain employs TRBV21-1 and TRBJ2-7; the table calls TRBD2, which could not be checked here. TRBV21-1 is noted as a pseudogene. The CDR3 is made up of 13 amino acids. In DNA form, the CDR3 reads TGTGCCACCGTGAATCCAATTAGACGTGGGGAGGTAGTT. It translates to CATVNPIRRGEVV.

This chain joins TRBV6-1 and TRBJ1-3; 7 nucleotides match TRBD1. Looked up from germline, CDR1 is MNHNS and CDR2 is SASEGT. V shed 1 base and J 0 bases; nucleotides not matched to a gene: 3. The CDR3 spans 16 residues. CDR3 DNA: TGTGCCAGCAGTGAAGACAGGGGACCCTCTGGAAACACCATATATTTT. Translation: CASSEDRGPSGNTIYF.

The genes are TRBV5-1 and TRBJ2-5; TRBD2 agrees at 8 bases. J lost 5 bases, V lost 5 bases, and 11 bases had no gene match. The CDR3 contains 15 residues. Per germline, CDR1 SGHRS and CDR2 YFSETQ. The CDR3 nucleotides are TGCGCCAGCAGACCTTTACAGGTAGCGGGGGAGACCCAGTACTTC. As protein: CASRPLQVAGETQYF.

J is TRBJ2-3 and V is TRBV18, with D unresolved. CDR3 size: 14 residues. Trimming took off 3 bases at V and 0 bases at J, with 7 bases between the two ends. Germline V gives CDR1 KGHSH, CDR2 LQKENI. This CDR3 is CASSPASSTDTQYF. The CDR3 coding sequence is TGTGCCAGCTCACCGGCCTCTAGCACAGATACGCAGTATTTT.

The V gene is TRBV5-1, the J gene TRBJ2-1; possible D gene TRBD1, 5 bases. V lost 0 bases, J lost 8 bases, and 15 bases lay in between. CDR1 and CDR2 (germline): SGHRS, YFSETQ. This CDR3 is 15 amino acids long. CDR3 amino acids: CASSLAFQGQDEQFF. The CDR3 DNA reads TGCGCCAGCAGCTTGGCCTTTCAGGGTCAGGATGAGCAGTTCTTC. Filled out from reference TRBV5-1 and TRBJ2-1, the complete variable domain reads KAGVTQTPRYLIKTRGQQVTLSCSPISGHRSVSWYQQTPGQGLQFLFEYFSETQRNKGNFPGRFSGRQFSNSRSEMNVSTLELGDSALYLCASSLAFQGQDEQFFGPGTRLTVL.

V and J are TRBV2 and TRBJ1-2; 11 bases fit TRBD1. V was pared by 2 bases and J by 4 bases, with 3 bases of the junction left unmatched. Germline loops: CDR1 SNHLY, CDR2 FYNNEI. The CDR3 loop spans 15 amino acids. CDR3 DNA sequence: TGTGCCAGCAGTGAAAGCGGGACAGGGGGCTATGGCTACACCTTC. It codes for CASSESGTGGYGYTF.